Listed below are T cell receptor beta chains from one sample, sequenced in a study of blood T cells in healthy people across ages. TCRdb re-analysed the 5' RACE reads in MiXCR, keeping a single row per CDR3 protein. The sample has roughly 800,000 distinct CDR3 sequences; over 45% are singletons. Sequenced input: blood. The origin of the receptors is a man aged 30 to 45 in good health. Both conserved end residues are part of each CDR3. A D gene is named only where the DNA matches it firmly. Expanded clones are given a class, and other clones once, few, many or no size at all.

V gene,D gene,J gene,clone size,CDR3 DNA,CDR3 protein
TRBV7-8,TRBD1,TRBJ2-1,-,TGTGCCAGCAGGACCGGGACAGGGGGCTTAAATGAGCAGTTCTTC,CASRTGTGGLNEQFF
TRBV29-1,-,TRBJ2-1,-,TGCAGCGTTGAAGATACGAACTCGGGATACAATGAGCAGTTCTTC,CSVEDTNSGYNEQFF
TRBV20-1,TRBD2,TRBJ2-5,-,TGCAGTGCTAGCGGGGGGGTAGGGACCCAGTACTTC,CSASGGVGTQYF
TRBV7-6,TRBD1,TRBJ2-7,-,TGTGCCAGCAGCCTAACAGGGGGCTATGGCGAGCGGTACTTC,CASSLTGGYGERYF
TRBV5-1,TRBD1,TRBJ2-1,-,TGCGCCAGCAGCCTGGACACAGGGGGGTTCGGACTAAGGTTCTTC,CASSLDTGGFGLRFF
TRBV29-1,-,TRBJ1-2,-,TGCAGCGCCGCGACAGATGGCTACACCTTC,CSAATDGYTF
TRBV12-3/TRBV12-4,TRBD2,TRBJ2-1,-,TGTGCCAGCAGTTTTTGGGCTAGCGGGTTTAATGAGCAGTTCTTC,CASSFWASGFNEQFF
TRBV3-1,TRBD1,TRBJ2-7,-,TGTGCCAGCAGCCAAGTAGCAGGGGGCGAGCAGTACTTC,CASSQVAGGEQYF
TRBV10-3,-,TRBJ2-3,few,TGTGCCATCAGTTCCCTCCTAGCCCCGCAAGATACGCAGTATTTT,CAISSLLAPQDTQYF
TRBV2,TRBD1,TRBJ2-3,-,TGTGCCAGCATCCCGGGACAGGGACACACAGATACGCAGTATTTT,CASIPGQGHTDTQYF
TRBV29-1,TRBD1,TRBJ1-2,-,TGCAGCGCAGTTCCGGGACAGAGCATATATGGCTACACCTTC,CSAVPGQSIYGYTF
TRBV20-1,TRBD1,TRBJ2-5,-,TGCAGTGCTAGAGATCACAGGGGATGGGAGCAGTACTTC,CSARDHRGWEQYF
TRBV20-1,TRBD1,TRBJ2-7,-,TGCAGTGCTAGTGGGCCAGGGGGCAGGTACGAGCAGTACTTC,CSASGPGGRYEQYF
TRBV10-3,TRBD2,TRBJ2-5,-,TGTGCCATCGGGATAGCGGGAGAATCAGAAAATGAGCAGTACTTC,CAIGIAGESENEQYF
TRBV29-1,-,TRBJ2-7,few,TGCAGCGTTGAAACCTCCGCTTCCTACGAGCAGTACTTC,CSVETSASYEQYF
TRBV15,TRBD2,TRBJ2-4,-,TGTGCCACCAGCAGAGGGTTGATTGCTGGGGAGGGGCTTGGAGGAAACATTCAGTACTTC,CATSRGLIAGEGLGGNIQYF
TRBV6-1,-,TRBJ1-2,-,TGTGCCAGCGCAGTCTCCGGGACTGCCCTATATGGCTACACCTTC,CASAVSGTALYGYTF
TRBV11-1,-,TRBJ1-1,-,TGTGCCAGCAGGCGTTCCACGGGTCGGGACACTGAAGCTTTCTTT,CASRRSTGRDTEAFF
TRBV20-1,-,TRBJ2-3,few,TGCAGTGCTAGAACCCCAGAAACCGCGGATACGCAGTATTTT,CSARTPETADTQYF
TRBV7-3,-,TRBJ2-1,-,TGTGCCAGCGGGAAGGGTCCTGAGCAGTTCTTC,CASGKGPEQFF
TRBV20-1,TRBD2,TRBJ2-6,-,TGCAGTGCTAGACTAGCGGGGAGAAACGTCCTGACTTTC,CSARLAGRNVLTF
TRBV4-2,-,TRBJ2-5,-,TGTGCCAGCAGCCCCGGGGAGGAGGAGACCCAGTACTTC,CASSPGEEETQYF
TRBV6-5,-,TRBJ2-7,-,TGTGCCAGCAGGAGAGACAGCGGGTTCAACGAGCAGTACTTC,CASRRDSGFNEQYF
TRBV15,-,TRBJ1-5,-,TGTGCCACCAGCAGAGGCCCGAATCAGCCCCAGCATTTT,CATSRGPNQPQHF
TRBV7-2,TRBD1,TRBJ2-5,-,TGTGCCAGCAGCTCGCAACAGGGGTTCTTAGAGACCCAGTACTTC,CASSSQQGFLETQYF
TRBV6-1,-,TRBJ1-2,once,TGTGCCAGCGAGCACAATTATGGCTACACCTTC,CASEHNYGYTF
TRBV9,-,TRBJ1-2,-,TGTGCCAGCAGCGTAGGAGTAGCTAACTATGGCTACACCTTC,CASSVGVANYGYTF
TRBV4-3,-,TRBJ2-7,-,TGCGCCAGCAGCCAAGACCCCGCTACATCCTACGAGCAGTACTTC,CASSQDPATSYEQYF
TRBV20-1,-,TRBJ2-3,-,TGCAGTGCCATGGGAGGGGGGACGGATACGCAGTATTTT,CSAMGGGTDTQYF
TRBV5-5,-,TRBJ2-7,few,TGTGCCAGCAGCTTGGACCAGGGGCACCGGTCCTACGAGCAGTACTTC,CASSLDQGHRSYEQYF
TRBV7-9,-,TRBJ2-1,-,TGTGCCAGCAGACAGGGAAACTACAATGAGCAGTTCTTC,CASRQGNYNEQFF
TRBV20-1,TRBD2,TRBJ2-1,-,TGCAGTGCTAGCGGGGGGGGAAAAGTTGAGCAGTTCTTC,CSASGGGKVEQFF
TRBV12-3/TRBV12-4,-,TRBJ1-2,-,TGTGCCAGCAGTTTGGCAGGGGCAGAAGGGTACTATGGCTACACCTTC,CASSLAGAEGYYGYTF
TRBV12-3/TRBV12-4,-,TRBJ2-2,-,TGTGCCAGCAGTTTCGGTCTTGGAGGGGGCTCGAGGACCGGGGAGCTGTTTTTT,CASSFGLGGGSRTGELFF
TRBV7-8,TRBD2,TRBJ2-5,-,TGTGCCAGCAGCTCCCCGACCGGGACTAGCGGCCTACAGACCCAGTACTTC,CASSSPTGTSGLQTQYF
TRBV6-1,-,TRBJ2-5,-,TGTGCCAGCGTTGGCGGTCAAGAGACCCAGTACTTC,CASVGGQETQYF
TRBV20-1,-,TRBJ2-7,-,TGCAGTGCTAGTGGCGCGGCCCATAATGACACAACCTACGAGCAGTACTTC,CSASGAAHNDTTYEQYF
TRBV10-3,TRBD1,TRBJ2-7,-,TGTGCCATCAGAGGGACAGGCCTTACCTACGAGCAGTACTTC,CAIRGTGLTYEQYF
TRBV7-2,TRBD2,TRBJ2-5,-,TGTGCCAGCAGCTGGACTAGCGGGCCTACCCAAGAGACCCAGTACTTC,CASSWTSGPTQETQYF
TRBV27,-,TRBJ2-1,few,TGTGCCAGCAGTAGTGTCGCCTACAATGAGCAGTTCTTC,CASSSVAYNEQFF